Detailed here is one TCR beta chain. The antigen is undetermined. TCRdb's copy holds only in-frame clones and misses some; the assay was immunoSEQ multiplex PCR. The sample lists 2 million to 2.5 million clones; just over 90% were seen once. The data are from a study of shared clonotypes between healthy human individuals. Study-wide findings and caveats: Non-shared clonotypes were found to have lower generation probabilities than the clonotypes that were shared by all four of the sorted-subset donors.

Germline CDR1 reads SQVTM; CDR2 reads ANQGSEA. The length of the CDR3 is 12 residues. V gave up 7 bases and J gave up 0 bases, with 7 bases separating them. The receptor's source is a man aged 18 to 30 in good health. Some clones in this sample may be carry-over from other donors' samples. The sample was naive CD4+ T cells from PBMCs. Specified subset: CD45RA+ positively selected. The V and J genes are TRBV29-1 and TRBJ2-1; no reliable D call. DNA for the CDR3: TGCAGCGGCTGCAGCTCCTACAATGAGCAGTTCTTC. Translation gives CSGCSSYNEQFF.